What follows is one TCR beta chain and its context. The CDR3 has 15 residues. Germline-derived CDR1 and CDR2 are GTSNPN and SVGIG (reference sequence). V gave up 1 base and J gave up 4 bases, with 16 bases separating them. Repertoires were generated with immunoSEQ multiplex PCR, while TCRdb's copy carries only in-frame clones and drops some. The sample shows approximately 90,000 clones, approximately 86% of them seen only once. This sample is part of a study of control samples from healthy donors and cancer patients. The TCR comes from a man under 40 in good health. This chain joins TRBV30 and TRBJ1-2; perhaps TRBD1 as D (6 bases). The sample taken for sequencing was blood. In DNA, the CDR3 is TGTGCCTGGAGTGCCACAGGGCGTGCTACCTATGGCTACACCTTC. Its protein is CAWSATGRATYGYTF.